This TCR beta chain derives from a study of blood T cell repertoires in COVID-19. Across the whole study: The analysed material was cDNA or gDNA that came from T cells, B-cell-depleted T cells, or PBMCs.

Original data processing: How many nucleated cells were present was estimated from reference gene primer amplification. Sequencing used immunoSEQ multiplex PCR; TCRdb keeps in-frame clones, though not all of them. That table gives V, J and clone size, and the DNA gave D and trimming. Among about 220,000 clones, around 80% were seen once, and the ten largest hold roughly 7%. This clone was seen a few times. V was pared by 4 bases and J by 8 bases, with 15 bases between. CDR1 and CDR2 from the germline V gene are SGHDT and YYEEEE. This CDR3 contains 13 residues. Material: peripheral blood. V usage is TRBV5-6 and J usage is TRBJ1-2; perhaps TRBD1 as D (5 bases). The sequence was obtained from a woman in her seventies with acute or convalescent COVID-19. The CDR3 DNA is TGTGCCAGCAGCCGGCGGGGGACTCAAGGCTACACCTTC. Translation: CASSRRGTQGYTF.